This TCR beta chain emerged from a study of identical twins (dated by TCRdb to 2016 to 2017). Notes on the research overall: To test whether fetal clonotypes persist, this study deep-sequenced TCR alpha and beta repertoires from monozygotic twins, from unrelated adults of various ages, and from cord blood. To rule out contamination, replicate twin experiments were performed at different times with different library preparation protocols. What the work shows at the level of the full study, not this receptor alone: Out-of-frame TCR alpha sharing in monozygotic twins was systematically underestimated by recombination models, whereas sharing between unrelated individuals was in agreement with the recombination models. Conclusions relied on cross-sectional statistical analysis, since the same donors could not be followed over many years. Excess twin sharing in beta out-of-frame sequences was weaker because fewer shared sequences lowered the signal-to-noise ratio. Invariant T cells such as MAIT and iNKT could partly confound zero-insertion analyses, although diverse VJ usage argued against such confounding for most clonotypes. Fewer insertions were carried by abundant cord blood beta clonotypes; a weaker similar trend was observed in young adult naive repertoires, while no such trend was observed in memory repertoires. Compared with coincidental sharing between unrelated individuals, out-of-frame TCR alpha sequences shared between twins had an excess of sequences with low generation probability.

At least ten counts were recorded for this clonotype. The antigen this receptor binds is unknown. No base quality values were provided; no much bigger clone lies one nucleotide off. Every donor in the study was a healthy Caucasian. The twin cohort consisted of three pairs of female monozygotic twins, all aged about 18 to 29 years. Positive isolation kits from Invitrogen were used to isolate CD4+ and CD8+ T cell populations. Receptor amplification or capture employed 5' RACE. Sequencing used an Illumina HiSeq 2000. Template switching added a universal primer binding site, and the final cDNA carried a unique molecular identifier that allowed TCR cDNA molecules to be counted accurately. Specific primers in the conserved constant-segment region were used to synthesize first-strand cDNA for the TCR alpha and beta chains. To control for contamination, each cDNA library was double barcoded with a SMART-Mk sample barcode plus Illumina barcodes. TruSeq adapter sequences, together with Illumina sample barcodes, were added in two successive PCR steps. TCR alpha and beta cDNA libraries were sequenced on the Illumina HiSeq platform with custom primers. The source study handled its data this way. MiGEC was used to process raw reads and extract unique molecular identifiers, and MiXCR was used to find CDR3 positions. Recombination models were inferred per individual with the repgenHMM and IGoR tools using an EM algorithm. The analysis of shared clonotypes was done with the tcR package in R, with sharing normalized by the product of cloneset sizes. To study raw recombination without the effects of thymic and clonal selection, out-of-frame nonproductive sequences were analyzed. The public reads were reprocessed in TCRdb via fastp at Q25 and MiXCR, keeping in-frame beta chains. Entries are consolidated by CDR3 protein sequence, retaining the most common genes and DNA. None of the V and J calls come from the authors' own analysis; TCRdb made them. This sample is represented by 230,000 or so distinct CDR3 sequences; 6.5% to 9.5% of them were singletons. The ten most abundant clones make up 2.5% to 3.5% of the sample.

V has 5 bases trimmed and J has 2 bases trimmed; junction bases matching no gene number 9. The CDR3 numbers 15 residues from cysteine through phenylalanine. The kept DNA is CDR3 alone, 45 bases in frame from the first base. Taken from the germline V gene (reference sequence), the CDR1 and CDR2 loops are SEHNR and FQNEAQ. The sample was also reused in another study, on yellow fever vaccine responses in identical twins. As the second paper documents: The authors reported that the T cell response to vaccination in identical twins appeared partly convergent and partly personalized. Focusing on identical twins, the study followed the T cell clones that responded to the vaccine, and did so with precision.

This clonotype was obtained from a woman under 30 in good health. The sequencing sample was made of CD8+ T cells sorted from blood. The chain is made from TRBV7-9 and TRBJ2-7; TRBD1 fits 7 bases in the junction. The CDR3 reads CASSPARDRTYEQYF. The base sequence is TGTGCCAGCAGCCCGGCCCGGGACAGAACCTACGAGCAGTACTTC.